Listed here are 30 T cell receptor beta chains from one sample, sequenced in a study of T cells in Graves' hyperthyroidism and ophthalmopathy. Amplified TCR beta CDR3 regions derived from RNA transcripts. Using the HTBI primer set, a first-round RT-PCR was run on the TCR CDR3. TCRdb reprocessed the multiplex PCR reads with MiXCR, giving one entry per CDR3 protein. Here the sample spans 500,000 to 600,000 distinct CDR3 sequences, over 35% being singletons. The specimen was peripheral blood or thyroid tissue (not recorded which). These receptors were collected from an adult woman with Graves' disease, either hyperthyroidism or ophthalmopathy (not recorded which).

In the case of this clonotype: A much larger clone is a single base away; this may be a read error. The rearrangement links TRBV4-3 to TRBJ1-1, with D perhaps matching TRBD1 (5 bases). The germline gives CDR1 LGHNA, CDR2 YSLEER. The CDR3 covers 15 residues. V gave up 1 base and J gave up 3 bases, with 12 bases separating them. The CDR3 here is CASSQGRGLHTEAFF. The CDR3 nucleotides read TGCGCCAGCAGCCAAGGTCGGGGCCTCCACACTGAAGCTTTCTTT.

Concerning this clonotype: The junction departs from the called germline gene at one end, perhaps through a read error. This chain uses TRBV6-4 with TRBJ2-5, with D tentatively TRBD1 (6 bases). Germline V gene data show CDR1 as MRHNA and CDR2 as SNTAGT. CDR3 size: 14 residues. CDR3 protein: CASSDLTGQETRYF. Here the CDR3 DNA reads TGTGCCAGCAGTGACTTAACGGGACAAGAGACCCGGTACTTC.

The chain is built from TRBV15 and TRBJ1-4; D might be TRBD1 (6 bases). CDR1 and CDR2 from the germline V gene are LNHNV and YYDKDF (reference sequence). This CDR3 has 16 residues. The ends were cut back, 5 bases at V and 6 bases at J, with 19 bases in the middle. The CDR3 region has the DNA TGTGCCACCAGCGGACAGCGCGGGGATTACGATGAAAAACTGTTTTTT. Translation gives CATSGQRGDYDEKLFF.

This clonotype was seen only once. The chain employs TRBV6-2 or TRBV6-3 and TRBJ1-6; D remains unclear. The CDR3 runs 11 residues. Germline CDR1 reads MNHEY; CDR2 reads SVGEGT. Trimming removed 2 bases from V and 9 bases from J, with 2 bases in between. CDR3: CASSYPSPLHF. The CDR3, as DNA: TGTGCCAGCAGTTACCCTTCACCCCTCCACTTT.

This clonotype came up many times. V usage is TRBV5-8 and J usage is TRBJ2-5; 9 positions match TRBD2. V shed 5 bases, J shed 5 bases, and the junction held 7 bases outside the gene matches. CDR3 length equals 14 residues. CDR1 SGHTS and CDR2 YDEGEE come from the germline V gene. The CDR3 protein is CASRLSGSRETQYF. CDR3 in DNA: TGTGCCAGCAGACTTAGCGGGAGCCGGGAGACCCAGTACTTC.

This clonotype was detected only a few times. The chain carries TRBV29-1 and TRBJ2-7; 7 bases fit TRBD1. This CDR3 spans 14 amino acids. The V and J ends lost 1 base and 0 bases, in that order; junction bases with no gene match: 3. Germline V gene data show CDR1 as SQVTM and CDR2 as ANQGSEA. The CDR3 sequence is CSVEVGTASYEQYF. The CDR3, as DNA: TGCAGCGTTGAAGTGGGGACAGCCTCCTACGAGCAGTACTTC.

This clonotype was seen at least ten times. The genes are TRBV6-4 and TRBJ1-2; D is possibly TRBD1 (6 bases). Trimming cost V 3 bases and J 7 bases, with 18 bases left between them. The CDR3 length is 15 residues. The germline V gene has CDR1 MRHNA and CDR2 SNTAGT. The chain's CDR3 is CASSEHGPGGAGYTF. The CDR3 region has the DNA TGTGCCAGCAGTGAACATGGTCCTGGGGGGGCTGGCTACACCTTC.

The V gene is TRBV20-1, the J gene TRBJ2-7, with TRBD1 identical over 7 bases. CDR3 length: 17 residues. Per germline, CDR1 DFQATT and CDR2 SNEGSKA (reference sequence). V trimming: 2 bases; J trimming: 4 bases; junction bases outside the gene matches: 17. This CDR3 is CSARSLTTGTDLYEQYF. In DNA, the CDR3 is TGCAGTGCTAGATCTCTGACCACCGGGACAGACCTTTACGAGCAGTACTTC.

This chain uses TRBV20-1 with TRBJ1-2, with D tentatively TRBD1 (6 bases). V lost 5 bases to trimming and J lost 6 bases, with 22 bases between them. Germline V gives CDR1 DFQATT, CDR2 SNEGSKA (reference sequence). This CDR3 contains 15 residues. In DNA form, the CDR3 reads TGCAGTGCTGCGCCAGGGGCGGCCGGGGACGATGGCTACACCTTC. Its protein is CSAAPGAAGDDGYTF.

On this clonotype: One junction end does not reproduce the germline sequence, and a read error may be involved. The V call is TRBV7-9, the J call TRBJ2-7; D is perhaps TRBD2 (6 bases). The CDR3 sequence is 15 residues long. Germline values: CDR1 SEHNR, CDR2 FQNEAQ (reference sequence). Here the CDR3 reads CASSQEFGGGVRQYF. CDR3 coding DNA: TGCGCCAGCAGCCAAGAGTTTGGGGGAGGTGTAAGGCAGTACTTC.

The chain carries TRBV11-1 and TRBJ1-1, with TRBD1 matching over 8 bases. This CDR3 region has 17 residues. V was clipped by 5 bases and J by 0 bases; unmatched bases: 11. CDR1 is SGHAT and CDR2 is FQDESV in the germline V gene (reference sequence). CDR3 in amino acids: CASSPGQGRAMNTEAFF. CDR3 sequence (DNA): TGTGCCAGCAGCCCCGGACAGGGAAGGGCTATGAACACTGAAGCTTTCTTT. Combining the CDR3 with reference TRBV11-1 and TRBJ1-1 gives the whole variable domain EAEVAQSPRYKITEKSQAVAFWCDPISGHATLYWYRQILGQGPELLVQFQDESVVDDSQLPKDRFSAERLKGVDSTLKIQPAELGDSAMYLCASSPGQGRAMNTEAFFGQGTRLTVV.

The CDR3 reads CASSLDVAAFF. CDR3 nucleotides: TGTGCCAGCAGCTTGGACGTGGCAGCTTTCTTT. This chain connects TRBV7-9 to TRBJ1-1, with D uncertain. Germline V gives CDR1 SEHNR, CDR2 FQNEAQ (reference sequence). V lost 3 bases and J 10 bases, leaving 9 bases between the germline ends. The CDR3 runs 11 residues.

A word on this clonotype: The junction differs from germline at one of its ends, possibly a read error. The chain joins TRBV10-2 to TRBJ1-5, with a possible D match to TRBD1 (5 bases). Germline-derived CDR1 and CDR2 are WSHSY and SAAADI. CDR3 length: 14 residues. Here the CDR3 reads CASRDGNSNQPQHF. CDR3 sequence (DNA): TGTGCCAGCCGGGACGGTAATAGCAATCAGCCCCAGCATTTT.

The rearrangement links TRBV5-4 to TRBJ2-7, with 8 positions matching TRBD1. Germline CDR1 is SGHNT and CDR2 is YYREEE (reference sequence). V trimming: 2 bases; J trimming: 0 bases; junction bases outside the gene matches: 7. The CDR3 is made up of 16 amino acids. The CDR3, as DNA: TGTGCCAGCAGCTTATCGGACAGGGATAGCTCCTACGAGCAGTACTTC. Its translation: CASSLSDRDSSYEQYF.

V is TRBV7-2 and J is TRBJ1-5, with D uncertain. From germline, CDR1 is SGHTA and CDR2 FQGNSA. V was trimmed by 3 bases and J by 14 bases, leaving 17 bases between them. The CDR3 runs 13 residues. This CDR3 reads CASSFLAGGNEHF. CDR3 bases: TGTGCCAGCAGCTTCCTAGCGGGAGGGAACGAGCATTTT.

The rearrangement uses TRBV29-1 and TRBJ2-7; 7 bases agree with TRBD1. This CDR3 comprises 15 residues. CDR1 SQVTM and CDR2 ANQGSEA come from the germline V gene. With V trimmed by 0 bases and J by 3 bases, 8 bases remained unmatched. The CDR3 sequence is CSVEDDRDPHYEQYF. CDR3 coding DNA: TGCAGCGTTGAAGACGACAGGGACCCTCACTACGAGCAGTACTTC.

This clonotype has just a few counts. The CDR3 DNA is TGTGCCACCAGCTTCTCGTACGGAACAGGGTTTTCGCCCTTGAACACTGAAGCTTTCTTT. It specifies CATSFSYGTGFSPLNTEAFF. The chain is built from TRBV15 and TRBJ1-1, with D possibly TRBD1 on 6 matching bases. The CDR3 consists of 20 residues. Trimming shortened V by 5 bases and J by 0 bases, and 28 bases separated the two germline ends. The V gene's germline CDR1 is LNHNV and CDR2 YYDKDF (reference sequence). Full variable domain (missing parts from reference TRBV15 and TRBJ1-1): DAMVIQNPRYQVTQFGKPVTLSCSQTLNHNVMYWYQQKSSQAPKLLFHYYDKDFNNEADTPDNFQSRRPNTSFCFLDIRSPGLGDTAMYLCATSFSYGTGFSPLNTEAFFGQGTRLTVV.

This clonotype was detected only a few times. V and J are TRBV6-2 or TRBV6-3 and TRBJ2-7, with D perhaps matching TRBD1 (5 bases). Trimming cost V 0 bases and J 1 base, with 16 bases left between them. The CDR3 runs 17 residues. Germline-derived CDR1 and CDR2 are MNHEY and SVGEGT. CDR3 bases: TGTGCCAGCAGTTACTCGTTTTCGGCCCGACAGTCCTACGAGCAGTACTTC. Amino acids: CASSYSFSARQSYEQYF.

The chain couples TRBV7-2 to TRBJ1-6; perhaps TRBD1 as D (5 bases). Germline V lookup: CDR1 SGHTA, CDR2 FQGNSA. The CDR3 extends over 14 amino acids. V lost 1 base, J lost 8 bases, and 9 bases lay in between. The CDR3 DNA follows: TGTGCCAGCAGCTTAGTCGCGACAGATTCACCCCTCCACTTT. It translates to CASSLVATDSPLHF.

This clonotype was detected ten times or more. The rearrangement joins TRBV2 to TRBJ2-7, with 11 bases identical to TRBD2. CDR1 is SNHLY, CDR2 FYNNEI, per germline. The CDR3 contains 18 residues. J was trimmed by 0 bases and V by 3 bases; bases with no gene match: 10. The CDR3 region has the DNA TGTGCCAGCAGTGAGGTCCTCCTCGGACTAGCGGGCTCCTACGAGCAGTACTTC. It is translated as CASSEVLLGLAGSYEQYF. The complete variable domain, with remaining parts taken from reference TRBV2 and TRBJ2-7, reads EPEVTQTPSHQVTQMGQEVILRCVPISNHLYFYWYRQILGQKVEFLVSFYNNEISEKSEIFDDQFSVERPDGSNFTLKIRSTKLEDSAMYFCASSEVLLGLAGSYEQYFGPGTRLTVT.

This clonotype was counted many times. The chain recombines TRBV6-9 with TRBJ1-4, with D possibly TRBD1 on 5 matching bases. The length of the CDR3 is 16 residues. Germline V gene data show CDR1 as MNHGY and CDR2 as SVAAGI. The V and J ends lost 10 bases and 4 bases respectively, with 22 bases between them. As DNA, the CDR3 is TGTGCCACCGGTCGGCAGTGGGACTTTGTTAATGAAAAACTGTTTTTT. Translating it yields CATGRQWDFVNEKLFF.

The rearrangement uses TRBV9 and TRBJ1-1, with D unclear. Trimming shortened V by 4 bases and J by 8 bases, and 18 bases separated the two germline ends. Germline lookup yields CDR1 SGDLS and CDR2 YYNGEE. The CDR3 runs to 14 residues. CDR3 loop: CASSQLRSGSEAFF. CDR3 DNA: TGTGCCAGCAGCCAACTTCGTTCGGGATCCGAAGCTTTCTTT.

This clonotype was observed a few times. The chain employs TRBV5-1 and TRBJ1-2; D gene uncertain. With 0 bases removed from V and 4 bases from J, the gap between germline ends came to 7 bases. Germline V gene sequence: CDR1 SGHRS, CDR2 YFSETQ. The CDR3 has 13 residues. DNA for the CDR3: TGCGCCAGCAGCTTGGGAGAGGCCTATGGCTACACCTTC. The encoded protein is CASSLGEAYGYTF.

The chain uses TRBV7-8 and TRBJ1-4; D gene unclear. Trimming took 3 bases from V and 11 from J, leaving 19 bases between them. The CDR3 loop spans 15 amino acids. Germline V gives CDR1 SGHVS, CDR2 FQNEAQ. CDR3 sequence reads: CASSLVRSDLGKLFF. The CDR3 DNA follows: TGTGCCAGCAGCTTGGTCCGGAGCGACCTTGGGAAACTGTTTTTT.

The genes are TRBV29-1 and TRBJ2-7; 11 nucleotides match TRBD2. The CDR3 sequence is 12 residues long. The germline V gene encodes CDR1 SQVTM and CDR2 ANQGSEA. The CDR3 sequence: CSFLAGGGEQYF. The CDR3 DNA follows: TGCAGTTTTTTAGCGGGAGGGGGGGAGCAGTACTTC.

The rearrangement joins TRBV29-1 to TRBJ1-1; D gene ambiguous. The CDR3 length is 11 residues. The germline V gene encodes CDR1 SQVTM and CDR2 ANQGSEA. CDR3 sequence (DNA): TGCAGAGACACAGTGAACACTGAAGCTTTCTTT. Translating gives CRDTVNTEAFF.

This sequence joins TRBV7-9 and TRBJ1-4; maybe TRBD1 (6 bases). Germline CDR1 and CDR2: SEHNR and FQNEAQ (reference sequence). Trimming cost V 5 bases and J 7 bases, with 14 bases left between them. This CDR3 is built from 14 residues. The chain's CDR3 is CASSPGGRGEKLFF. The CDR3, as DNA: TGTGCCAGCAGCCCCGGGGGCAGGGGTGAAAAACTGTTTTTT.

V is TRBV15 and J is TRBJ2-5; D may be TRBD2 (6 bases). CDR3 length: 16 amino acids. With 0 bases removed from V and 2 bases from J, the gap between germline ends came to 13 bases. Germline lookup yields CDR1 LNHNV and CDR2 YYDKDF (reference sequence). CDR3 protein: CATSRDRLAGQETQYF. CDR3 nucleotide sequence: TGTGCCACCAGCAGAGACCGGCTCGCGGGGCAAGAGACCCAGTACTTC.

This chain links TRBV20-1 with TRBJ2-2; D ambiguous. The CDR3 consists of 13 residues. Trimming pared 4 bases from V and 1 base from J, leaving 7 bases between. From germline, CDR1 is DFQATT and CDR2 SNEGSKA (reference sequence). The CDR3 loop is CSATIRNTGELFF. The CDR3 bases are TGCAGTGCTACCATCAGGAACACCGGGGAGCTGTTTTTT.

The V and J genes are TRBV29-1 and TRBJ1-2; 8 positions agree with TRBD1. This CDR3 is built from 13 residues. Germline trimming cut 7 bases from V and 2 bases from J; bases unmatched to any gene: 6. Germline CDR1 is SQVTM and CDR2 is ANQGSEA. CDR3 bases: TGCAGCGAGCAGGACAGGGCCAACTATGGCTACACCTTC. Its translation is CSEQDRANYGYTF.